Listed here is a single T cell receptor (beta chain). Looked up from germline, CDR1 is KGHDR and CDR2 is SFDVKD. V was pared by 0 bases and J by 0 bases, with 22 bases between. The CDR3 is made up of 20 amino acids. In Seattle, patients joined the study during active infection and were tracked longitudinally. This record comes from a study of blood T cell repertoires in COVID-19. The data were produced by immunoSEQ multiplex PCR, yet TCRdb's version contains in-frame clones alone and is incomplete. This sample carries about 300,000 clones, about 87% of them seen once, and the ten largest clones take 6.3%.

The material sequenced was peripheral blood. V is TRBV24-1 and J is TRBJ1-1; tentatively, D is TRBD1 (6 bases). This TCR was sampled from a woman aged 45-65 years with COVID-19, enrolled during active disease. CDR3 nucleotides: TGTGCCACCAGTGATTTGGGGGGCGGGGGTGACAGAGCGATGAACACTGAAGCTTTCTTT. Translating gives CATSDLGGGGDRAMNTEAFF.